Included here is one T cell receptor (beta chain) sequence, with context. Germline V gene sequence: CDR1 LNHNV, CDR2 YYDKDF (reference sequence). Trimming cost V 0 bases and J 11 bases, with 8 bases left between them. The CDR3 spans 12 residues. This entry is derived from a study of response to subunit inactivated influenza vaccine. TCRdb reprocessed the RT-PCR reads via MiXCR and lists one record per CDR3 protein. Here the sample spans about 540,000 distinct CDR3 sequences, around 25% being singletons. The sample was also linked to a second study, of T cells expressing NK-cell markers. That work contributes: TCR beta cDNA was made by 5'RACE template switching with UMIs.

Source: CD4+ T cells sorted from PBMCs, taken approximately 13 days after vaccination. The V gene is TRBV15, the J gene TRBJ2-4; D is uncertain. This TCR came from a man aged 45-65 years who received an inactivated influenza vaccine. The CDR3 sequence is CATSRDASVQYF. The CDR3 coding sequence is TGTGCCACCAGCAGAGATGCCTCGGTTCAGTACTTC.